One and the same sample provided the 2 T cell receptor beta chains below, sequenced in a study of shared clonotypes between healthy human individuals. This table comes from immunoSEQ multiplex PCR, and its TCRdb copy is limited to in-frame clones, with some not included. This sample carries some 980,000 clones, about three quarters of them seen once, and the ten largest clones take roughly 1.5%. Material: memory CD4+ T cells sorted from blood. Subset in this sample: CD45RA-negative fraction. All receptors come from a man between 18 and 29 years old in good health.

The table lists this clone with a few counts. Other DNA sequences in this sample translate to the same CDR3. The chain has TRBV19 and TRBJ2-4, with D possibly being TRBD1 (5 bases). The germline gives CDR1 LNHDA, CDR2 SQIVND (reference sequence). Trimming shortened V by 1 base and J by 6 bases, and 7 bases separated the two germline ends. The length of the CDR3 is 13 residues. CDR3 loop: CASSIADRNIQYF. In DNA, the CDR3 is TGTGCCAGTAGTATAGCCGACAGAAACATTCAGTACTTC. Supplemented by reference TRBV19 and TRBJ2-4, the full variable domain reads DGGITQSPKYLFRKEGQNVTLSCEQNLNHDAMYWYRQDPGQGLRLIYYSQIVNDFQKGDIAEGYSVSREKKESFPLTVTSAQKNPTAFYLCASSIADRNIQYFGAGTRLSVL.

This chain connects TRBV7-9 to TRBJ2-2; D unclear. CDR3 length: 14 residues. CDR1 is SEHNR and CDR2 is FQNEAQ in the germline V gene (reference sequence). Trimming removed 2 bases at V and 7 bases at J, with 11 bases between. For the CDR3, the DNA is TGTGCCAGCAGCTTAATTCCCGACTTCGGGGAGCTGTTTTTT. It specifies CASSLIPDFGELFF.